The 21 T cell receptor beta chains listed next were all sequenced from one sample in a study of T-cell memory formation after mild COVID-19. TCRdb re-called the 5' RACE reads through MiXCR, storing one row per CDR3 protein. The top ten hold 20% to 25% of the sample, which has 250,000 or so distinct CDR3 sequences, around 10% seen once. The specimen sequenced was PBMCs or a T cell subset sorted from them (not recorded which). All receptors come from a man younger than 30 who had mild COVID-19 (a few samples of this study predate the infection). Cell type and time point are not known.

The J gene is TRBJ1-1, the V gene TRBV30; D is unclear. CDR1 and CDR2 (germline): GTSNPN, SVGIG (reference sequence). The V gene lost 1 base and the J gene lost 8 bases, with 8 bases spanning the gap. CDR3 length: 11 residues. Here the CDR3 DNA reads TGTGCCTGGAGTGCACTAACCGAAGCTTTCTTT. Translated, it gives CAWSALTEAFF. Full variable domain (rest looked up from reference TRBV30 and TRBJ1-1): SQTIHQWPATLVQPVGSPLSLECTVEGTSNPNLYWYRQAAGRGLQLLFYSVGIGQISSEVPQNLSASRPQDRQFILSSKKLLLSDSGFYLCAWSALTEAFFGQGTRLTVV.

The V gene is TRBV4-3, the J gene TRBJ1-2; D gene uncertain. The CDR3 runs to 15 residues. V was pared by 0 bases and J by 0 bases, with 8 bases between. CDR1 LGHNA and CDR2 YSLEER come from the germline V gene. CDR3 DNA: TGCGCCAGCAGCCAAGAAACGGCCACTAACTATGGCTACACCTTC. It specifies CASSQETATNYGYTF.

In its sample, this clonotype was seen a few times. The chain employs TRBV6-5 and TRBJ2-1; D not certain. Germline assignment: CDR1 MNHEY and CDR2 SVGAGI. The V and J ends lost 5 bases and 8 bases respectively, with 13 bases between them. The CDR3 spans 13 residues. The chain's CDR3 is CASSPSPGHEQFF. The DNA for the CDR3 is TGTGCCAGCAGTCCTTCCCCCGGCCATGAGCAGTTCTTC.

This clonotype was seen a handful of times. The chain is built from TRBV27 and TRBJ2-1; 12 bases line up with TRBD2. The V gene end was trimmed by 8 bases and the J gene end by 7 bases; junction bases not matched to a gene: 15. Germline CDR1 is MNHEY and CDR2 is SMNVEV (reference sequence). There are 17 residues in the CDR3. Written as DNA, the CDR3 is TGTGCCAGCTCCCTGACTAGCGGGGGACTTTGGGGGAATGAGCAGTTCTTC. Its protein product is CASSLTSGGLWGNEQFF.

This clonotype was seen at least ten times. This chain connects TRBV5-1 to TRBJ2-7, with D perhaps TRBD1 (5 bases). The CDR3 loop spans 14 amino acids. V was pared by 0 bases and J by 2 bases, with 9 bases between. From germline, CDR1 is SGHRS and CDR2 YFSETQ. The CDR3 coding sequence is TGCGCCAGCAGCTTGGAGGCAGGGACCTACGAGCAGTACTTC. Amino acid sequence: CASSLEAGTYEQYF.

This clonotype was detected only a few times. The V call is TRBV6-6, the J call TRBJ2-3, with D uncertain. The CDR3 contains 14 residues. Trimming left V 6 bases short and J 2 bases short, with 12 bases between. Germline-derived CDR1 and CDR2 are MNHNY and SVGAGI (reference sequence). Here the CDR3 reads CASSRQDHTDTQYF. DNA for the CDR3: TGTGCCAGCAGCCGGCAGGACCACACAGATACGCAGTATTTT.

This chain links TRBV6-4 with TRBJ1-5; TRBD1 agrees at 7 bases. This CDR3 is built from 16 residues. The germline V gene has CDR1 MRHNA and CDR2 SNTAGT. J gave up 2 bases and V 2 bases, and 6 bases lay outside the gene matches. The DNA for the CDR3 is TGTGCCAGCAGTGACCTGGGACAGTGGGGCAATCAGCCCCAGCATTTT. Its translation: CASSDLGQWGNQPQHF.

A single count supports this clonotype. This rearrangement joins TRBV5-1 to TRBJ2-1; D remains ambiguous. The CDR3 contains 14 residues. The V end lost 0 bases, the J end lost 6 bases, and 10 bases lay between the germline ends. From germline, CDR1 is SGHRS and CDR2 YFSETQ. The CDR3 loop reads CASSLGPGSNEQFF. The DNA of the CDR3 is TGCGCCAGCAGCTTGGGTCCGGGTTCCAATGAGCAGTTCTTC.

This chain connects TRBV7-2 to TRBJ2-3; TRBD1 is a possible D gene (8 bases). Germline assignment: CDR1 SGHTA and CDR2 FQGNSA. The V end was cut by 4 bases, the J end by 5 bases, with 13 bases between. The CDR3 loop spans 14 amino acids. CDR3 nucleotide sequence: TGTGCCAGCAGCTCCACAGGGGGGGGAGATACGCAGTATTTT. This encodes CASSSTGGGDTQYF.

The chain carries TRBV5-4 and TRBJ2-7; 8 bases are shared with TRBD2. Germline V CDR1 and CDR2: SGHNT, YYREEE (reference sequence). Germline trimming cut 4 bases from V and 3 bases from J; bases unmatched to any gene: 6. This CDR3 comprises 14 residues. CDR3 sequence: CASSPSGTSYEQYF. The CDR3 coding sequence is TGTGCCAGCAGCCCCTCCGGGACTAGCTACGAGCAGTACTTC.

The chain joins TRBV4-1 to TRBJ2-1, with 8 bases matching TRBD1. Germline trimming cut 4 bases from V and 10 bases from J; bases unmatched to any gene: 12. Germline-derived CDR1 and CDR2 are MGHRA and YSYEKL. This CDR3 contains 15 residues. This CDR3 reads CASSPRHPRTGEQFF. CDR3 in DNA: TGCGCCAGCAGCCCACGACACCCTCGGACAGGGGAGCAGTTCTTC.

This chain uses TRBV20-1 with TRBJ1-4; D unclear. Trimming removed 1 base at V and 0 bases at J, with 6 bases between. This CDR3 has 14 residues. In germline, CDR1 is DFQATT, CDR2 SNEGSKA (reference sequence). CDR3 coding DNA: TGCAGTGCTAGAGGGACCCCAACTAATGAAAAACTGTTTTTT. This translates into CSARGTPTNEKLFF.

The V call is TRBV20-1, the J call TRBJ1-3; D is unclear. The ends were cut back, 1 base at V and 3 bases at J, with 7 bases in the middle. In germline, CDR1 is DFQATT, CDR2 SNEGSKA (reference sequence). The CDR3 sequence is 13 residues long. Here the CDR3 reads CSARGRLGNTIYF. The CDR3 region has the DNA TGCAGTGCTAGAGGGAGGCTTGGAAACACCATATATTTT.

This clonotype has ten or more counts. The chain has TRBV24-1 and TRBJ2-3; no reliable D call. Trimming stripped 4 bases from V and 7 bases from J, with 14 bases between. Germline assignment: CDR1 KGHDR and CDR2 SFDVKD. The CDR3 sequence is 14 residues long. CDR3 sequence: CATSESWNVNTQYF. CDR3 bases: TGTGCCACCAGTGAAAGTTGGAACGTAAATACGCAGTATTTT.

The genes are TRBV7-6 and TRBJ1-3; D gene ambiguous. Trimming shortened V by 5 bases and J by 4 bases, and 12 bases separated the two germline ends. The CDR3 contains 14 residues. Germline CDR1 SGHVS, CDR2 FNYEAQ. This chain's CDR3 is CASSVRGEGNTIYF. CDR3 nucleotide sequence: TGTGCCAGCAGCGTCCGTGGGGAAGGAAACACCATATATTTT.

The rearrangement joins TRBV16 to TRBJ1-2, with D uncertain. The CDR3 has 15 amino acids. Trimming pared 4 bases from V and 7 bases from J, leaving 19 bases between. The germline gives CDR1 KGHSY, CDR2 FQNENV. CDR3 loop: CASSPRARASGGYTF. CDR3 nucleotide sequence: TGTGCCAGCAGCCCGAGGGCCCGGGCGAGTGGTGGCTACACCTTC.

V and J are TRBV2 and TRBJ2-1, with a possible D match to TRBD1 (6 bases). CDR1 SNHLY and CDR2 FYNNEI come from the germline V gene. Trimming took off 4 bases at V and 4 bases at J, with 14 bases between the two ends. This CDR3 is built from 15 residues. This CDR3 is CASSGPGQSYNEQFF. In DNA form, the CDR3 reads TGTGCCAGCAGTGGGCCGGGACAAAGTTACAATGAGCAGTTCTTC.

This clonotype was picked up a small number of times. The genes are TRBV4-2 and TRBJ1-5; D uncertain. V lost 0 bases, J lost 10 bases, and 10 bases lay in between. The CDR3 sequence is 13 residues long. Germline loops: CDR1 LGHNA, CDR2 YNFKEQ. The CDR3 nucleotides read TGTGCCAGCAGCCAAGAGGAGTTTCTTCCCCAGCATTTT. The encoded protein is CASSQEEFLPQHF.

This clonotype was counted many times. The CDR3: CASSRRTGGEEAFF. CDR3 DNA sequence: TGTGCCAGCAGCCGGAGGACAGGGGGAGAAGAAGCTTTCTTT. This chain joins TRBV7-2 and TRBJ1-1, with 10 bases identical to TRBD1. J lost 8 bases, V lost 5 bases, and 8 bases had no gene match. CDR1 and CDR2 from the germline V gene are SGHTA and FQGNSA. The CDR3 length is 14 residues. The full variable domain, in which reference TRBV7-2 and TRBJ1-1 provide the parts outside the CDR3, is GAGVSQSPSNKVTEKGKDVELRCDPISGHTALYWYRQSLGQGLEFLIYFQGNSAPDKSGLPSDRFSAERTGGSVSTLTIQRTQQEDSAVYLCASSRRTGGEEAFFGQGTRLTVV.

A few counts support this clonotype. V usage is TRBV7-2 and J usage is TRBJ1-1; D possibly corresponds to TRBD1 (5 bases). Germline CDR1 and CDR2: SGHTA and FQGNSA. The CDR3 covers 14 residues. CDR3 sequence reads: CSTRGSLSNTEAFF. The CDR3 region has the DNA TGTTCAACGCGGGGCAGCCTTTCGAATACTGAAGCTTTCTTT.

At least ten counts were recorded for this clonotype. The chain recombines TRBV6-2 or TRBV6-3 with TRBJ1-2; D gene ambiguous. V was cut by 6 bases and J by 14 bases, with 22 bases left in between. The CDR3 totals 13 residues. Germline CDR1 is MNHEY and CDR2 is SVGEGT. For the CDR3, the DNA is TGTGCCAGCAGCCCTCATCAGCCGACGGCGGGGACCTTC. This encodes CASSPHQPTAGTF.